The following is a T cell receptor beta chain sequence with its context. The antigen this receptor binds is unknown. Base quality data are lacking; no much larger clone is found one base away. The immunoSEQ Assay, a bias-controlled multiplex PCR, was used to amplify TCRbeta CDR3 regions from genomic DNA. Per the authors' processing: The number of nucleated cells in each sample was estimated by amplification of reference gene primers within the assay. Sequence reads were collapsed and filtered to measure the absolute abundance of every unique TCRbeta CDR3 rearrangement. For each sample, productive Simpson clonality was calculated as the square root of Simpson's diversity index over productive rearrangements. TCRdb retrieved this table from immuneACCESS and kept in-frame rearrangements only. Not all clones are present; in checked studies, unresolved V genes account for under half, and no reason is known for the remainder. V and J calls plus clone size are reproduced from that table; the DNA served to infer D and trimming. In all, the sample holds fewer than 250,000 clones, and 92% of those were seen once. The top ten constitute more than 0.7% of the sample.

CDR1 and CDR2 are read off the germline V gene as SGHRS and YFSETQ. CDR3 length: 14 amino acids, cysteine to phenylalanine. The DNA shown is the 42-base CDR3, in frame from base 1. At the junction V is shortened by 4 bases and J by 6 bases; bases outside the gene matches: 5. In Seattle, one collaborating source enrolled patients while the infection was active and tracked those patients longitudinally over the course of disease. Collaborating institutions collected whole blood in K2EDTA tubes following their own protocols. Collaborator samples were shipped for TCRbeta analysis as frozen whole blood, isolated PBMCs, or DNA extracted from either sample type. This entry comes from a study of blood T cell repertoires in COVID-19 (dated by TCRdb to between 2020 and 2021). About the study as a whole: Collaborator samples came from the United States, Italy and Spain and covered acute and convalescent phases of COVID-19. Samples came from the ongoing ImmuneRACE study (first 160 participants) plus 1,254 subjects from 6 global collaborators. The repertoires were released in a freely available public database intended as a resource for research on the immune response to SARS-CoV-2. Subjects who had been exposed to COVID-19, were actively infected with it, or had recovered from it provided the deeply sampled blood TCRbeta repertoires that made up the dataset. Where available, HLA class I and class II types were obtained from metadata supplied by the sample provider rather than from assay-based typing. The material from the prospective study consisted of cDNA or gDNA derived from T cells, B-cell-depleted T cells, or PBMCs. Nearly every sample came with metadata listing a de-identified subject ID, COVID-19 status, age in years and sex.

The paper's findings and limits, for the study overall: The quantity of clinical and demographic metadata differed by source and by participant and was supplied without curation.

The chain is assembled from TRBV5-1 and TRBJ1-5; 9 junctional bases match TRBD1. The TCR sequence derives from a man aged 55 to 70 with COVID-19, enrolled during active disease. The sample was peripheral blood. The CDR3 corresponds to CASSPGTGSQPQHF. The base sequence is TGCGCCAGCAGCCCGGGGACAGGGAGTCAGCCCCAGCATTTT. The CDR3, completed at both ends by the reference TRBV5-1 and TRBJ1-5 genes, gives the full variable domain KAGVTQTPRYLIKTRGQQVTLSCSPISGHRSVSWYQQTPGQGLQFLFEYFSETQRNKGNFPGRFSGRQFSNSRSEMNVSTLELGDSALYLCASSPGTGSQPQHFGDGTRLSIL.